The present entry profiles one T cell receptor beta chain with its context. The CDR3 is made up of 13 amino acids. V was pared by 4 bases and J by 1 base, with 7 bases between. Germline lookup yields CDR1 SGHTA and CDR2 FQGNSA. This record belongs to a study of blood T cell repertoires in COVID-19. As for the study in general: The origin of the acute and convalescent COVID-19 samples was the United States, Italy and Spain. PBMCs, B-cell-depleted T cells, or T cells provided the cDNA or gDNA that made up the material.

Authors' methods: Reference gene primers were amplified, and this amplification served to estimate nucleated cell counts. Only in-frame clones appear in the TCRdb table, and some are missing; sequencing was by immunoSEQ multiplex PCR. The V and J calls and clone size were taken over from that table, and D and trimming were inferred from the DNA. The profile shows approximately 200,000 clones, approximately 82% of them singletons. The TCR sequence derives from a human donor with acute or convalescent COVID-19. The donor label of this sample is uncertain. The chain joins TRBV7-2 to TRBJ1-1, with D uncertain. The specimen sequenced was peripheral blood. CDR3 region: CASSSRQNTEAFF. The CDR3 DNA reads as TGTGCCAGCAGCTCGAGACAGAACACTGAAGCTTTCTTT.